The T cell receptor (beta chain) described here comes from a study of T cells in localized non-small cell lung cancer. Study-wide results and limits: Longer overall survival associated with higher blood T cell density; shorter survival with higher adjacent-lung clonality.

Regarding this clone: The antigen remains undetermined.

Repertoires were generated with immunoSEQ multiplex PCR, while TCRdb's copy carries only in-frame clones and drops some. This repertoire shows roughly 32,000 clones, approximately 91% found once; its top ten account for approximately 4%. Germline V gene sequence: CDR1 SGHVS, CDR2 FNYEAQ. The germline V and J ends were trimmed by 7 bases and 5 bases, with 17 bases remaining between them. The CDR3 has 14 residues. This sequence originates from a woman aged 40 to 75 with stage III lung adenocarcinoma. Material: peripheral blood mononuclear cells, obtained before any cancer treatment. This rearrangement joins TRBV7-6 to TRBJ1-1; D possibly corresponds to TRBD1 (5 bases). The CDR3 bases are TGTGCCAGCAACGCCGGAGGGGTAGGAACTGAAGCTTTCTTT. It is translated as CASNAGGVGTEAFF. Filled out from reference TRBV7-6 and TRBJ1-1, the complete variable domain reads GAGVSQSPRYKVTKRGQDVALRCDPISGHVSLYWYRQALGQGPEFLTYFNYEAQQDKSGLPNDRFSAERPEGSISTLTIQRTEQRDSAMYRCASNAGGVGTEAFFGQGTRLTVV.